The next 26 T cell receptor beta chains were all read from a single sample in a study of shared clonotypes between healthy human individuals. Sequencing used immunoSEQ multiplex PCR; TCRdb keeps in-frame clones, though not all of them. The sample yields over a million clones, over 95% seen once. Sequenced input: naive CD4+ T cells sorted from blood. Subset denoted: CD45RA+ positively selected. All receptors derive from a man under 40 in good health.

V is TRBV28 and J is TRBJ1-2; 9 positions match TRBD1. CDR3 length: 15 residues. V was pared by 8 bases and J by 4 bases, with 11 bases of the junction left unmatched. CDR1 and CDR2 from the germline V gene are MDHEN and SYDVKM. In nucleotides, the CDR3 is TGTGCCAGCTGTTACGGGACAGGGATTTCCTATGGCTACACCTTC. Translation gives CASCYGTGISYGYTF.

The V and J genes are TRBV10-3 and TRBJ1-5, with no clear D. This CDR3 has 16 amino acids. Trimming took off 1 base at V and 0 bases at J, with 10 bases between the two ends. Germline lookup yields CDR1 ENHRY and CDR2 SYGVKD. DNA of the CDR3: TGTGCCATCAGTGAGTTGGGCGGATATAGCAATCAGCCCCAGCATTTT. Translation gives CAISELGGYSNQPQHF.

The chain carries TRBV6-6 and TRBJ1-1; TRBD1 matches at 7 bases. The V and J ends lost 2 bases and 6 bases, in that order; junction bases with no gene match: 3. Germline V gene lookup returns CDR1 MNHNY and CDR2 SVGAGI (reference sequence). The CDR3 sequence is 13 residues long. CDR3 DNA sequence: TGTGCCAGCAGTTACGGAGGGGGCTCTGAAGCTTTCTTT. Protein product: CASSYGGGSEAFF.

This clone was seen a single time. V and J are TRBV4-1 and TRBJ2-7, with 8 positions matching TRBD1. The length of the CDR3 is 17 residues. Germline-derived CDR1 and CDR2 are MGHRA and YSYEKL. The trim removed 4 bases at V and 6 bases at J, leaving 17 bases unmatched. CDR3 in amino acids: CASSLNVDRGFTVEQYF. In DNA, the CDR3 is TGCGCCAGCAGCCTAAATGTCGACAGGGGCTTCACGGTCGAGCAGTACTTC.

This chain uses TRBV6-5 with TRBJ2-5; D perhaps matches TRBD2 (5 bases). From germline, CDR1 is MNHEY and CDR2 SVGAGI. V gave up 6 bases and J gave up 1 base, with 12 bases separating them. There are 14 residues in the CDR3. As DNA, the CDR3 is TGTGCCAGCAGCCAGAGGGTACTCCAAGAGACCCAGTACTTC. Its protein is CASSQRVLQETQYF.

The chain uses TRBV10-1 and TRBJ2-5; tentative D call: TRBD2 (5 bases). This CDR3 contains 14 residues. Germline V lookup: CDR1 WNHNN, CDR2 SYGVQD (reference sequence). Trimming stripped 5 bases from V and 3 bases from J, with 13 bases between. For the CDR3, the DNA is TGCGCCAGCAGTAGCGGCATAGGTAAAGAGACCCAGTACTTC. Translating it yields CASSSGIGKETQYF.

This clone was observed once. The DNA of the CDR3 is TGTGCCAGCAGTTCCGAGGGAAACACCATATATTTT. It is translated as CASSSEGNTIYF. The genes are TRBV28 and TRBJ1-3; no reliable D call. CDR3 length: 12 residues. Trimming took off 4 bases at V and 4 bases at J, with 5 bases between the two ends. Germline V gives CDR1 MDHEN, CDR2 SYDVKM.

This clone was recorded once. The genes are TRBV28 and TRBJ2-1; TRBD1 is a possible D gene (5 bases). V was trimmed by 5 bases and J by 15 bases, leaving 14 bases between them. The CDR3 is 11 amino acids. Germline V gene sequence: CDR1 MDHEN, CDR2 SYDVKM. CDR3 amino acids: CASSPTVELFF. The CDR3 nucleotides are TGTGCCAGCAGTCCGACAGTCGAATTGTTCTTC.

The rearrangement uses TRBV6-6 and TRBJ1-5, with TRBD1 identical over 9 bases. With V trimmed by 6 bases and J by 7 bases, 7 bases remained unmatched. Germline V gene lookup returns CDR1 MNHNY and CDR2 SVGAGI (reference sequence). The CDR3 length is 14 residues. CDR3 sequence reads: CASRGQGELQPQHF. In DNA, the CDR3 is TGTGCCAGCAGGGGACAGGGAGAGTTACAGCCCCAGCATTTT.

The J gene is TRBJ2-5, the V gene TRBV19; D not resolved. Germline CDR1 is LNHDA and CDR2 is SQIVND (reference sequence). The CDR3 length is 16 residues. V lost 3 bases and J lost 2, with 16 bases in between. In DNA, the CDR3 is TGTGCCAGTAGTATGATGTTCCGGGCAGGACAAGAGACCCAGTACTTC. Protein sequence: CASSMMFRAGQETQYF.

This chain connects TRBV28 to TRBJ2-7; D unclear. V lost 7 bases and J 2 bases, leaving 15 bases between the germline ends. The CDR3 has 14 residues. CDR1 is MDHEN and CDR2 is SYDVKM in the germline V gene. CDR3 in amino acids: CASTGWRGTYEQYF. CDR3 nucleotides: TGTGCCAGCACCGGGTGGAGAGGTACCTACGAGCAGTACTTC. The full variable domain, completed using reference TRBV28 and TRBJ2-7, is DVKVTQSSRYLVKRTGEKVFLECVQDMDHENMFWYRQDPGLGLRLIYFSYDVKMKEKGDIPEGYSVSREKKERFSLILESASTNQTSMYLCASTGWRGTYEQYFGPGTRLTVT.

V usage is TRBV21-1 and J usage is TRBJ1-5; the DNA was not used to check the table's D call, TRBD1. TRBV21-1 is a pseudogene. The CDR3 covers 15 residues. The CDR3 loop reads CASSKTTGYNQPQHF. The CDR3 bases are TGTGCCAGCAGCAAGACGACAGGCTACAATCAGCCCCAGCATTTT.

This chain joins TRBV28 and TRBJ1-1; TRBD1 agrees at 7 bases. Germline trimming cut 7 bases from V and 2 bases from J; bases unmatched to any gene: 10. This CDR3 has 15 amino acids. CDR1 and CDR2 (germline): MDHEN, SYDVKM. CDR3 loop: CASTYRGIGNTEAFF. CDR3 DNA: TGTGCCAGCACCTACAGGGGAATTGGAAACACTGAAGCTTTCTTT.

This chain connects TRBV7-9 to TRBJ2-7, with TRBD2 matching over 7 bases. The germline V gene has CDR1 SEHNR and CDR2 FQNEAQ (reference sequence). V lost 5 bases and J lost 4; bases outside the gene matches: 8. The CDR3 has 14 residues. CDR3 DNA sequence: TGTGCCAGCAGCCCTGGCGGGAGTCAATACGAGCAGTACTTC. Its translation: CASSPGGSQYEQYF.

This clone was seen just once. The V call is TRBV15, the J call TRBJ2-1; 8 nucleotides match TRBD2. V lost 2 bases and J lost 1; bases outside the gene matches: 4. The CDR3 extends over 16 amino acids. CDR1 LNHNV and CDR2 YYDKDF come from the germline V gene (reference sequence). CDR3 protein: CATSRSGLASYNEQFF. The CDR3 nucleotides read TGTGCCACCAGCAGATCAGGACTAGCTTCCTACAATGAGCAGTTCTTC.

The chain is built from TRBV6-6 and TRBJ2-1; perhaps TRBD1 as D (6 bases). The CDR3 runs to 15 residues. The V end lost 10 bases, the J end lost 3 bases, and 19 bases lay between the germline ends. Germline V gives CDR1 MNHNY, CDR2 SVGAGI (reference sequence). CDR3 sequence (DNA): TGTGCCACCTCTAAACAGGGCGACTACTACAATGAGCAGTTCTTC. Translated: CATSKQGDYYNEQFF.

The V gene is TRBV28, the J gene TRBJ2-6; 7 positions match TRBD2. Looked up from germline, CDR1 is MDHEN and CDR2 is SYDVKM. Unmatched junction bases numbered 10, after V lost 6 bases and J lost 2 bases. This CDR3 has 17 residues. The CDR3 here is CASSPTWAGAGANVLTF. DNA of the CDR3: TGTGCCAGCAGCCCCACTTGGGCGGGAGCTGGGGCCAACGTCCTGACTTTC. Supplemented by reference TRBV28 and TRBJ2-6, the full variable domain reads DVKVTQSSRYLVKRTGEKVFLECVQDMDHENMFWYRQDPGLGLRLIYFSYDVKMKEKGDIPEGYSVSREKKERFSLILESASTNQTSMYLCASSPTWAGAGANVLTFGAGSRLTVL.

This chain connects TRBV2 to TRBJ1-4, with no clear D. The CDR3 consists of 13 residues. CDR1 and CDR2 (germline): SNHLY, FYNNEI. The V gene lost 6 bases and the J gene lost 7 bases, with 12 bases spanning the gap. CDR3 DNA: TGTGCCAGCAGCCGGGATCCGGGTGAAAAACTGTTTTTT. It codes for CASSRDPGEKLFF.

The V gene is TRBV27, the J gene TRBJ2-7; D possibly matches TRBD1 or TRBD2 (5 bases each). The CDR3 consists of 16 residues. Germline loops: CDR1 MNHEY, CDR2 SMNVEV (reference sequence). V shed 5 bases and J shed 2 bases, with 19 bases lying between them. The CDR3 loop is CASSTAKSGTTYEQYF. The CDR3 nucleotides read TGTGCCAGCAGTACAGCCAAATCCGGGACGACCTACGAGCAGTACTTC.

This clone was detected once. J is TRBJ2-7 and V is TRBV18; 12 positions match TRBD2. In germline, CDR1 is KGHSH, CDR2 LQKENI. With V trimmed by 4 bases and J by 6 bases, 4 bases remained unmatched. The length of the CDR3 is 14 residues. CDR3 sequence (DNA): TGTGCCAGCTCACGACTAGCGGGAGATCGCGAGCAGTACTTC. This encodes CASSRLAGDREQYF.

This rearrangement joins TRBV10-3 to TRBJ1-2; D is undetermined. V shed 11 bases and J shed 4 bases, with 20 bases lying between them. Looked up from germline, CDR1 is ENHRY and CDR2 is SYGVKD. The CDR3 length is 14 residues. The CDR3 nucleotides are TGTGCCGCCACCCCGGGAGGGAGCCCCTATGGCTACACCTTC. Encoded protein: CAATPGGSPYGYTF.

The V gene is TRBV6-6, the J gene TRBJ2-7, with D possibly matching TRBD2 (5 bases). Trimming took off 10 bases at V and 1 base at J, with 14 bases between the two ends. The CDR3 spans 13 residues. Germline CDR1 reads MNHNY; CDR2 reads SVGAGI (reference sequence). In DNA, the CDR3 is TGTGCCACAGTGGAGGAGGCTTCCTACGAGCAGTACTTC. Residues: CATVEEASYEQYF.

The V and J genes are TRBV5-1 and TRBJ2-7; 8 bases match TRBD1. The junction had 14 bases not matched to a gene; V was cut back by 4 bases and J by 5 bases. From germline, CDR1 is SGHRS and CDR2 YFSETQ. This CDR3 spans 16 amino acids. CDR3 DNA: TGCGCCAGCAGCCTACTTCAGACAGGGGTGCACCACGAGCAGTACTTC. Encoded protein: CASSLLQTGVHHEQYF.

The chain employs TRBV4-2 and TRBJ2-6, with unresolved D. V lost 1 base and J 2 bases, leaving 9 bases between the germline ends. Per the germline V gene, CDR1 is LGHNA and CDR2 is YNFKEQ. CDR3 length equals 16 residues. The CDR3 loop is CASSQATQTGANVLTF. CDR3 nucleotides: TGTGCCAGCAGCCAAGCTACCCAAACTGGGGCCAACGTCCTGACTTTC.

V is TRBV5-6 and J is TRBJ2-7; 8 bases fit TRBD1. V was pared by 3 bases and J by 3 bases, with 8 bases of the junction left unmatched. This CDR3 has 15 amino acids. Germline CDR1 and CDR2: SGHDT and YYEEEE. CDR3 residues: CASSWPGQENYEQYF. The CDR3 DNA sequence: TGTGCCAGCAGCTGGCCGGGACAGGAGAACTACGAGCAGTACTTC.

The chain has TRBV4-1 and TRBJ2-2; 9 nucleotides match TRBD2. Germline V gene lookup returns CDR1 MGHRA and CDR2 YSYEKL. The CDR3 length is 17 residues. With V trimmed by 0 bases and J by 0 bases, 2 bases remained unmatched. The CDR3 DNA is TGCGCCAGCAGCCAAGAAGCTAGCGGGGCGAACACCGGGGAGCTGTTTTTT. It yields the protein CASSQEASGANTGELFF.